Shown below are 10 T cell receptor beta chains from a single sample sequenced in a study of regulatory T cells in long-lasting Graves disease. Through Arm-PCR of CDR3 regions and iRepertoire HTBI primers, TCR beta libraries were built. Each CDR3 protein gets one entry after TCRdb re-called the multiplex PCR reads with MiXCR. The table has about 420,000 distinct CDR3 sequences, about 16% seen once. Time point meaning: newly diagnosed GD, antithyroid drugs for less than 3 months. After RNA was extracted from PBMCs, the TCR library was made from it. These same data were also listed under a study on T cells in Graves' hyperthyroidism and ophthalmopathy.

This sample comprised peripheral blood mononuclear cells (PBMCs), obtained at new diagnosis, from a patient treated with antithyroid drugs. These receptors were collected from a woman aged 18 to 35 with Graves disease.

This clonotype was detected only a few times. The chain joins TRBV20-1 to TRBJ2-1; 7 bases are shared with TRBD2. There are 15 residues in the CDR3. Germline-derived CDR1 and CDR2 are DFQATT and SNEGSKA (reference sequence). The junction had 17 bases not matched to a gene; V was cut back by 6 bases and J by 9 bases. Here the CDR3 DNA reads TGCAGTGCCCCAGAGTGGGGACTAACGGGAGCTGAGCAGTTCTTC. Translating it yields CSAPEWGLTGAEQFF.

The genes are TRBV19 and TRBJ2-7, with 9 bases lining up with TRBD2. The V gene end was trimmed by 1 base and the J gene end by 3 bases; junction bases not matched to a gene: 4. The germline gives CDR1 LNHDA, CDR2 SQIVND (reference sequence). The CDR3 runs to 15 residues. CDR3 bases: TGTGCCAGTAGTATAGTTCTAGCGGGAATCTACGAGCAGTACTTC. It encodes CASSIVLAGIYEQYF.

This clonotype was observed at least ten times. The CDR3 is CASSLTSGRQYEQYF. The CDR3, as DNA: TGTGCCAGCAGCCTGACTAGCGGGAGACAATACGAGCAGTACTTC. The J gene is TRBJ2-7, the V gene TRBV7-2; 12 bases agree with TRBD2. The CDR3 covers 15 residues. The V and J ends lost 5 bases and 4 bases, in that order; junction bases with no gene match: 6. The germline gives CDR1 SGHTA, CDR2 FQGNSA.

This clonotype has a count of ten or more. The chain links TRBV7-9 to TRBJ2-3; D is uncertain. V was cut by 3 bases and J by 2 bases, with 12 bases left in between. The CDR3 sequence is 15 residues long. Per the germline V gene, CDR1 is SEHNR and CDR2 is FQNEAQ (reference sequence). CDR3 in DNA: TGTGCCAGCAGCTTTGGCGGCCCCGCCACAGATACGCAGTATTTT. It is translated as CASSFGGPATDTQYF.

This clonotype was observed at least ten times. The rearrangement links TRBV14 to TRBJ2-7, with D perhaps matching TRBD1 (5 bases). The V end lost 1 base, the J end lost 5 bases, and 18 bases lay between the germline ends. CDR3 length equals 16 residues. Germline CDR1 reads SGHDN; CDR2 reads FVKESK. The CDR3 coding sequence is TGTGCCAGCAGCCAAGTGGCCAGGGTTAACATCAACGAGCAGTACTTC. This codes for CASSQVARVNINEQYF.

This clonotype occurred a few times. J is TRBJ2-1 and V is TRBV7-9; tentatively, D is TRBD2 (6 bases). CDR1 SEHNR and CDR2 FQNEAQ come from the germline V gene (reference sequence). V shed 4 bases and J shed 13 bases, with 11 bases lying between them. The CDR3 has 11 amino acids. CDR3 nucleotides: TGTGCCAGCAGCTCAGGACTACTACAGTTCTTC. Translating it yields CASSSGLLQFF.

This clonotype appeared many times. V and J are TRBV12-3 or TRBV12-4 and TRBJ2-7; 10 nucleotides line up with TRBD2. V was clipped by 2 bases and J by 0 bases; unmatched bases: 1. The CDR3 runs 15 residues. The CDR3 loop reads CASSLSGRVSYEQYF. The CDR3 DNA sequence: TGTGCCAGCAGTTTAAGCGGGAGGGTCTCCTACGAGCAGTACTTC.

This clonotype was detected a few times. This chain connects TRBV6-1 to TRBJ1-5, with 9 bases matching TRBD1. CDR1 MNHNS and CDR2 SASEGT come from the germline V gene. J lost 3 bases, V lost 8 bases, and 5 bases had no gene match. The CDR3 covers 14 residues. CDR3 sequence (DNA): TGTGCCAGCGGACAGGGGTGGAACAATCAGCCCCAGCATTTT. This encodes CASGQGWNNQPQHF.

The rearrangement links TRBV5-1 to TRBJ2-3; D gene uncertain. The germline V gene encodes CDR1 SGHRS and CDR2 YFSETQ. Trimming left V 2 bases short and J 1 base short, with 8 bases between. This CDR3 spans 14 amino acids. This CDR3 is CASSFSTRTDTQYF. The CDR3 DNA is TGCGCCAGCAGCTTTTCGACTCGCACAGATACGCAGTATTTT. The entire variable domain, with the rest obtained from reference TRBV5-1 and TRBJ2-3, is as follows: KAGVTQTPRYLIKTRGQQVTLSCSPISGHRSVSWYQQTPGQGLQFLFEYFSETQRNKGNFPGRFSGRQFSNSRSEMNVSTLELGDSALYLCASSFSTRTDTQYFGPGTRLTVL.

The CDR3 region is CSVNRLGEQFF. The CDR3 bases are TGCAGCGTCAACAGGTTGGGGGAGCAGTTCTTC. The chain joins TRBV29-1 to TRBJ2-1; perhaps TRBD1 as D (5 bases). Trimming shortened V by 6 bases and J by 10 bases, and 13 bases separated the two germline ends. The CDR3 extends over 11 amino acids. Germline CDR1 SQVTM, CDR2 ANQGSEA.